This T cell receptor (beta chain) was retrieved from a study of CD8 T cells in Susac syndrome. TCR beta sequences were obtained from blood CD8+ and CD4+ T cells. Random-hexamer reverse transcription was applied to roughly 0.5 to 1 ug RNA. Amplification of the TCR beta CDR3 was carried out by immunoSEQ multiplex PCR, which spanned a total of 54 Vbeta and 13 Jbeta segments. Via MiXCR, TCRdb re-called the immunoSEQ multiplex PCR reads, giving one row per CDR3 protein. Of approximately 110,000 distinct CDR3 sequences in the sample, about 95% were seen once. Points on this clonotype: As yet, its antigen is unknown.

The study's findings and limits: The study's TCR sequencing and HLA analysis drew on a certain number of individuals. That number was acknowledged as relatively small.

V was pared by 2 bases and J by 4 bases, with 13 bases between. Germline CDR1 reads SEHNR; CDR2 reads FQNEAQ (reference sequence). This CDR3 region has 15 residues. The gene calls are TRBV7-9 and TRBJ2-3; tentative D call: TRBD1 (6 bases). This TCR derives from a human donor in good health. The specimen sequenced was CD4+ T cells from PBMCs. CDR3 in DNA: TGTGCCAGCAGCTTATTACAGGGTAGGGCAGATACGCAGTATTTT. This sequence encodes CASSLLQGRADTQYF.